A selection of T cell receptor beta chains follows, all from one sample in a study of T cells after yellow fever vaccination. TCRdb re-analysed the 5' RACE reads in MiXCR, keeping a single row per CDR3 protein. The table records a few hundred thousand distinct CDR3 sequences, approximately 10% of them present only once. Sequenced here: CD4+ T cells sorted from PBMCs, sampled 5 days after the yellow fever booster vaccination. The receptors were sampled from a man younger than 30 who received the YFV17D yellow fever vaccine. Each CDR3 is given with its conserved first and last residue. Each record gives: clone size, V gene, D gene, J gene, CDR3 protein. The D gene is left open where the match is weak. Rows give clone size only sometimes, using once, few, many, or a class for an expanded clone.

size: few
V: TRBV4-1
D: NA
J: TRBJ1-5
CDR3: CASSSSRGPSNQPQHF

size: few
V: TRBV10-2
D: TRBD2
J: TRBJ2-3
CDR3: CASSEFSLGSGGTDTQYF

size: NA
V: TRBV4-1
D: NA
J: TRBJ2-6
CDR3: CASSQEPPYSGANVLTF

size: NA
V: TRBV21-1
D: NA
J: TRBJ2-6
CDR3: CASEMSGQAFSGANVLTF

size: many
V: TRBV7-6
D: TRBD1
J: TRBJ2-2
CDR3: CASSSGQGGTGELFF

size: many
V: TRBV12-3/TRBV12-4
D: NA
J: TRBJ1-2
CDR3: CASSNDQRGYTF

size: NA
V: TRBV19
D: NA
J: TRBJ2-1
CDR3: CASSMPVYNEQFF

size: many
V: TRBV4-1
D: NA
J: TRBJ1-6
CDR3: CASSTVASPLHF

size: NA
V: TRBV10-3
D: NA
J: TRBJ2-5
CDR3: CAISGQYETQYF

size: NA
V: TRBV7-3
D: NA
J: TRBJ2-2
CDR3: CASSPAEGGIRGELFF

size: few
V: TRBV6-5
D: TRBD1
J: TRBJ2-7
CDR3: CASRGTGSSSYEQYF

size: NA
V: TRBV20-1
D: TRBD2
J: TRBJ2-5
CDR3: CSARDLATSGYQETQYF

size: few
V: TRBV30
D: NA
J: TRBJ2-7
CDR3: CAWSPRSPYEQYF

size: few
V: TRBV24-1
D: NA
J: TRBJ2-3
CDR3: CATSDWSGSTDTQYF

size: many
V: TRBV20-1
D: NA
J: TRBJ2-3
CDR3: CSAQTHTDTQYF

size: NA
V: TRBV3-1
D: TRBD1
J: TRBJ2-6
CDR3: CASSQRQGNVLTF

size: NA
V: TRBV27
D: NA
J: TRBJ1-1
CDR3: CASRLKGGMNTEAFF

size: few
V: TRBV7-9
D: NA
J: TRBJ2-3
CDR3: CASLGRVTDTQYF

size: NA
V: TRBV18
D: NA
J: TRBJ2-1
CDR3: CASSLRDKYNEQFF

size: NA
V: TRBV11-2
D: NA
J: TRBJ2-2
CDR3: CASSLVRGTNTGELFF

size: NA
V: TRBV9
D: NA
J: TRBJ1-1
CDR3: CASSVEYRNTEAFF

size: NA
V: TRBV20-1
D: NA
J: TRBJ2-5
CDR3: CSALVETQYF

size: few
V: TRBV15
D: TRBD2
J: TRBJ2-2
CDR3: CATRGGLVAGELFF

size: NA
V: TRBV7-6
D: TRBD2
J: TRBJ2-1
CDR3: CASSLEGGGPSYNEQFF

size: NA
V: TRBV19
D: NA
J: TRBJ1-4
CDR3: CASNRPGTGREKLFF

size: many
V: TRBV6-5
D: TRBD1
J: TRBJ1-5
CDR3: CASRKLRGTGGNQPQHF

size: few
V: TRBV10-3
D: TRBD2
J: TRBJ2-1
CDR3: CAINAHGTTYNEQFF

size: few
V: TRBV10-3
D: TRBD1
J: TRBJ2-5
CDR3: CAISVGQDQETQYF

size: NA
V: TRBV29-1
D: NA
J: TRBJ1-6
CDR3: CSAKTGSVDSPLHF

size: few
V: TRBV18
D: NA
J: TRBJ2-2
CDR3: CASSPPGNSGTGELFF

size: once
V: TRBV12-3/TRBV12-4
D: TRBD2
J: TRBJ2-3
CDR3: CASSLGETSGTDTQYF

size: few
V: TRBV4-3
D: TRBD1
J: TRBJ1-2
CDR3: CASSQDLGTGLGYTF

size: many
V: TRBV5-1
D: TRBD2
J: TRBJ2-3
CDR3: CASSGTSAYTDTQYF

size: NA
V: TRBV7-2
D: NA
J: TRBJ2-2
CDR3: CASSFRGANTGELFF

size: NA
V: TRBV5-5
D: NA
J: TRBJ2-5
CDR3: CASSQARGETQYF

size: NA
V: TRBV29-1
D: NA
J: TRBJ2-5
CDR3: CSVVPVAVQETQYF

size: NA
V: TRBV20-1
D: TRBD2
J: TRBJ2-1
CDR3: CSAHSGGAMVEQFF

size: NA
V: TRBV24-1
D: TRBD2
J: TRBJ2-3
CDR3: CATSDAKRGDTDTQYF

size: few
V: TRBV9
D: NA
J: TRBJ1-3
CDR3: CASSVDRTIYF

size: many
V: TRBV6-5
D: NA
J: TRBJ1-4
CDR3: CATSVQSNEKLFF

size: NA
V: TRBV2
D: TRBD1
J: TRBJ1-2
CDR3: CASAGQGANYGYTF

size: few
V: TRBV9
D: TRBD2
J: TRBJ2-3
CDR3: CASSVDGRGVAGFGTDTQYF

size: few
V: TRBV3-1
D: TRBD2
J: TRBJ2-5
CDR3: CASSQEITSGGQETQYF

size: many
V: TRBV2
D: TRBD1
J: TRBJ2-4
CDR3: CASSAGQGLLVLAKNIQYF

size: many
V: TRBV5-1
D: NA
J: TRBJ1-5
CDR3: CASSLAGNQPQHF

size: NA
V: TRBV30
D: NA
J: TRBJ1-2
CDR3: CAYSPDYTF

size: many
V: TRBV20-1
D: TRBD2
J: TRBJ2-1
CDR3: CSARVSGGPYNEQFF

size: NA
V: TRBV5-1
D: NA
J: TRBJ1-6
CDR3: CASSLTVVGSPLHF

size: NA
V: TRBV5-1
D: NA
J: TRBJ1-1
CDR3: CASSLEIEVTEAFF

size: few
V: TRBV6-4
D: NA
J: TRBJ1-5
CDR3: CASSVDTDQPQHF

size: few
V: TRBV18
D: NA
J: TRBJ1-5
CDR3: CASSAGTGDQPQHF

size: NA
V: TRBV5-1
D: NA
J: TRBJ2-7
CDR3: CASSLAIEFVEQYF

size: few
V: TRBV21-1
D: NA
J: TRBJ1-5
CDR3: CASSKRGTADQPQHF

size: NA
V: TRBV12-3/TRBV12-4
D: NA
J: TRBJ2-1
CDR3: CASRGGGQLSYNEQFF

size: many
V: TRBV7-3
D: TRBD2
J: TRBJ2-3
CDR3: CASSSGGAADTQYF

size: few
V: TRBV7-3
D: NA
J: TRBJ2-5
CDR3: CASSLSGDQETQYF

size: many
V: TRBV4-2
D: TRBD2
J: TRBJ2-7
CDR3: CASSQDGSGAPYEQYF

size: few
V: TRBV4-1
D: NA
J: TRBJ1-5
CDR3: CASNEQGGAGNQPQHF

size: few
V: TRBV2
D: TRBD2
J: TRBJ2-5
CDR3: CASSVGLADQETQYF